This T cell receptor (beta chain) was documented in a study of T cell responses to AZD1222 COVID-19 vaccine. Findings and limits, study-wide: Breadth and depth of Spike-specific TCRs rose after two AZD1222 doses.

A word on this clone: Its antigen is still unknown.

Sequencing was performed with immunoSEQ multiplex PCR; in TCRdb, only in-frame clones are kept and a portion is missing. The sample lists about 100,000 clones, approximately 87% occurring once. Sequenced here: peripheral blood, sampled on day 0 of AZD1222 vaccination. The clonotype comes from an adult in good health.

CDR3 nucleotides: TGTGCCAGCAGCCAATCCTCAATTAGACTGCGGACCTACGAGCAGTACTTC. Translated, it gives CASSQSSIRLRTYEQYF. V gene TRBV3-1 (or the pseudogene TRBV3-2) combines with J gene TRBJ2-7; D not resolved. The germline V and J ends were trimmed by 2 bases and 2 bases, with 19 bases remaining between them. Germline CDR1 is LGHDT and CDR2 is YNNKEL (reference sequence). The CDR3 extends over 17 amino acids.